The 20 T cell receptor beta chains in this list originate from one sample, sequenced in a study of blood T cell repertoires in COVID-19. Libraries were prepared by immunoSEQ multiplex PCR; TCRdb keeps only in-frame clonotypes and omits some of them. Among roughly 240,000 clones, 86% were seen once, and the ten largest hold 3.6%. Sequencing used peripheral blood. These receptors were obtained from a man aged 18 to 29 with active or convalescent COVID-19.

The gene calls are TRBV28 and TRBJ2-5, with 7 nucleotides matching TRBD1. Germline loops: CDR1 MDHEN, CDR2 SYDVKM. The CDR3 sequence is 16 residues long. The V and J ends lost 11 bases and 0 bases, in that order; junction bases with no gene match: 15. CDR3 amino acids: CAGSNRGPGYQETQYF. CDR3 sequence (DNA): TGTGCCGGATCAAACAGGGGCCCGGGATACCAAGAGACCCAGTACTTC.

The rearrangement joins TRBV2 to TRBJ2-7, with D possibly being TRBD2 (6 bases). Germline V lookup: CDR1 SNHLY, CDR2 FYNNEI. Trimming cost V 6 bases and J 5 bases, with 20 bases left between them. The CDR3 loop spans 15 amino acids. The CDR3 here is CASSVTGTGAHEQYF. DNA of the CDR3: TGTGCCAGCAGCGTCACTGGGACTGGAGCTCACGAGCAGTACTTC.

This clone was detected once. This chain joins TRBV5-1 and TRBJ1-6; 10 bases line up with TRBD1. Per the germline V gene, CDR1 is SGHRS and CDR2 is YFSETQ. V was pared by 4 bases and J by 10 bases, with 8 bases of the junction left unmatched. CDR3 size: 15 residues. DNA for the CDR3: TGCGCCAGCAGCGGGGGGACAGGGGAAGGCTCACCCCTCCACTTT. Protein: CASSGGTGEGSPLHF.

In this sample, this clone turned up once. The V gene is TRBV29-1, the J gene TRBJ2-7; 8 bases align to TRBD2. With V trimmed by 7 bases and J by 5 bases, 13 bases remained unmatched. The length of the CDR3 is 14 residues. CDR1 and CDR2 (germline): SQVTM, ANQGSEA. As DNA, the CDR3 is TGCAGCGCCGGGGGGGGCCAGGGTGTCCACGAGCAGTACTTC. This codes for CSAGGGQGVHEQYF.

This sequence joins TRBV7-3 and TRBJ2-3; tentative D call: TRBD2 (5 bases). Germline V gene data show CDR1 as SGHTA and CDR2 as FQGTGA. V was pared by 1 base and J by 1 base, with 6 bases between. The CDR3 is 14 residues long. CDR3: CASSLIGGTDTQYF. In DNA form, the CDR3 reads TGTGCCAGCAGCTTAATCGGGGGCACAGATACGCAGTATTTT.

The chain carries TRBV4-2 and TRBJ1-2; 9 bases are a match to TRBD1. The CDR3 runs to 15 residues. Germline V gene data show CDR1 as LGHNA and CDR2 as YNFKEQ. V dropped 1 base and J dropped 7; count of bases not matched to a gene: 7. The chain's CDR3 is CASSQASTGGTGYTF. The CDR3 DNA reads as TGTGCCAGCAGCCAAGCCTCGACAGGGGGAACTGGCTACACCTTC.

This chain joins TRBV2 and TRBJ1-6; tentative D call: TRBD1 (5 bases). Germline CDR1 and CDR2: SNHLY and FYNNEI. This CDR3 contains 13 residues. Trimming removed 6 bases from V and 10 bases from J, with 13 bases in between. DNA for the CDR3: TGTGCCAGCAGCGGACCGGGGGAATCACCCCTCCACTTT. Protein: CASSGPGESPLHF.

Ten or more counts support this clone. The rearrangement links TRBV19 to TRBJ1-1; maybe TRBD1 (5 bases). Trimming left V 8 bases short and J 4 bases short, with 11 bases between. Germline V lookup: CDR1 LNHDA, CDR2 SQIVND (reference sequence). The CDR3 is made up of 12 amino acids. CDR3 in amino acids: CASRLGGTEAFF. CDR3 DNA: TGTGCCAGTCGCTTGGGGGGCACTGAAGCTTTCTTT.

A single count supports this clone. The chain carries TRBV19 and TRBJ2-6; no reliable D call. With 5 bases removed from V and 2 bases from J, the gap between germline ends came to 4 bases. The length of the CDR3 is 13 residues. Germline V gene data show CDR1 as LNHDA and CDR2 as SQIVND (reference sequence). CDR3 coding DNA: TGTGCCAGTAGTTCGGCTGGGGCCAACGTCCTGACTTTC. Translating gives CASSSAGANVLTF.

The chain joins TRBV2 to TRBJ1-5; the match to TRBD1 covers 7 bases. The CDR3 extends over 14 amino acids. Germline V gene data show CDR1 as SNHLY and CDR2 as FYNNEI. J lost 5 bases, V lost 4 bases, and 5 bases had no gene match. The CDR3 sequence: CASSVGTADQPQHF. CDR3 DNA sequence: TGTGCCAGCAGTGTAGGGACAGCCGATCAGCCCCAGCATTTT.

The CDR3 here is CATERGNYEQYF. DNA for the CDR3: TGTGCCACCGAACGAGGGAACTACGAGCAGTACTTC. The chain uses TRBV25-1 and TRBJ2-7; the D gene is possibly TRBD2 (5 bases). V was pared by 10 bases and J by 3 bases, with 13 bases between. The germline V gene encodes CDR1 MGHDK and CDR2 SYGVNS. The CDR3 consists of 12 residues.

The chain has TRBV24-1 and TRBJ1-3; D might be TRBD1 (5 bases). V lost 2 bases and J lost 6, with 16 bases in between. CDR3 length: 16 residues. CDR1 is KGHDR, CDR2 SFDVKD, per germline. CDR3 coding DNA: TGTGCCACCAGTGATTCGAAGAAGGGGCGAGAAAACACCATATATTTT. This gives the protein CATSDSKKGRENTIYF.

The CDR3 region is CASSPGTGNYEQYF. CDR3 DNA: TGTGCCAGTAGTCCCGGGACAGGAAACTACGAGCAGTACTTC. J is TRBJ2-7 and V is TRBV19; TRBD1 matches at 8 bases. The V gene end was trimmed by 5 bases and the J gene end by 3 bases; junction bases not matched to a gene: 6. Germline V gene lookup returns CDR1 LNHDA and CDR2 SQIVND (reference sequence). CDR3 length: 14 residues. Combining the CDR3 with reference TRBV19 and TRBJ2-7 gives the whole variable domain DGGITQSPKYLFRKEGQNVTLSCEQNLNHDAMYWYRQDPGQGLRLIYYSQIVNDFQKGDIAEGYSVSREKKESFPLTVTSAQKNPTAFYLCASSPGTGNYEQYFGPGTRLTVT.

The genes are TRBV29-1 and TRBJ1-3, with D unclear. Trimming took 3 bases from V and 1 from J, leaving 7 bases between them. CDR3 size: 13 residues. Germline CDR1 reads SQVTM; CDR2 reads ANQGSEA. The CDR3 nucleotides read TGCAGCGTTGACGGTCCATCTGGAAACACCATATATTTT. This translates into CSVDGPSGNTIYF.

The chain carries TRBV6-5 and TRBJ2-5; D is unresolved. Deletions cut 2 bases from V and 2 bases from J, with 9 bases between. Germline V gene sequence: CDR1 MNHEY, CDR2 SVGAGI. The CDR3 has 14 amino acids. CDR3 protein: CASSYEARQETQYF. Written as DNA, the CDR3 is TGTGCCAGCAGTTACGAGGCTCGTCAAGAGACCCAGTACTTC.

The rearrangement links TRBV24-1 to TRBJ2-1, with 11 bases that match TRBD2. The CDR3 covers 15 residues. J lost 9 bases, V lost 6 bases, and 9 bases had no gene match. The germline gives CDR1 KGHDR, CDR2 SFDVKD. CDR3 loop: CATSSPTSGRVEQFF. The CDR3 DNA reads TGTGCCACCAGTAGCCCCACTAGCGGGAGAGTTGAGCAGTTCTTC.

This chain links TRBV5-6 with TRBJ2-5; 14 bases agree with TRBD2. CDR1 SGHDT and CDR2 YYEEEE come from the germline V gene. The CDR3 consists of 16 residues. V trimming: 4 bases; J trimming: 4 bases; junction bases outside the gene matches: 6. The CDR3 DNA reads TGTGCCAGCAGCCGGGGGACTAGCGGGAGCGGAGAGACCCAGTACTTC. Translated, it gives CASSRGTSGSGETQYF.

The chain combines TRBV18 with TRBJ2-2, with TRBD2 matching 14 bases. The CDR3 runs to 16 residues. The germline CDR1 and CDR2 sequences are KGHSH and LQKENI. V was clipped by 3 bases and J by 10 bases; unmatched bases: 7. Here the CDR3 reads CASSPGTSGRFVELFF. As DNA, the CDR3 is TGTGCCAGCTCACCCGGGACTAGCGGGAGATTTGTGGAGCTGTTTTTT.

This chain links TRBV4-1 with TRBJ1-4; D might be TRBD1 (5 bases). Looked up from germline, CDR1 is MGHRA and CDR2 is YSYEKL. Trimming took off 5 bases at V and 5 bases at J, with 18 bases between the two ends. This CDR3 spans 16 amino acids. CDR3 amino acids: CASSEILGGSNEKLFF. For the CDR3, the DNA is TGCGCCAGCAGCGAGATCTTGGGGGGATCAAATGAAAAACTGTTTTTT.

V gene TRBV11-2 combines with J gene TRBJ1-1; possible D gene TRBD1, 5 bases. The germline CDR1 and CDR2 sequences are SGHAT and FQNNGV. This CDR3 has 13 residues. V shed 0 bases and J shed 6 bases, with 8 bases lying between them. CDR3 nucleotides: TGTGCCAGCAGCTTAGATAGCAGGGCTGAAGCTTTCTTT. Its translation: CASSLDSRAEAFF. Variable domain in full (rest from reference TRBV11-2 and TRBJ1-1): EAGVAQSPRYKIIEKRQSVAFWCNPISGHATLYWYQQILGQGPKLLIQFQNNGVVDDSQLPKDRFSAERLKGVDSTLKIQPAKLEDSAVYLCASSLDSRAEAFFGQGTRLTVV.